Reported below is one T cell receptor beta chain. Its antigen is unidentified. Division of CD4+ cells produced a CD45RA+ naive subset and a CD45RA-negative memory subset. The source of the sample is a study of shared clonotypes between healthy human individuals. Findings of the study overall: The study found roughly 5% of naive CD4 clonotypes shared across a handful of donors. Expectations were that clonotype sharing among donors would be affected by sequencing depth.

Profiled with immunoSEQ multiplex PCR; TCRdb holds only in-frame clones, not every one. The sample shows some 1.5 million clones, over 95% of them seen only once. CDR1 and CDR2 from the germline V gene are GTSNPN and SVGIG (reference sequence). This CDR3 comprises 16 residues. Trimming took off 0 bases at V and 5 bases at J, with 16 bases between the two ends. This sequence originates from a man younger than 45 in good health. Sequencing was carried out using naive CD4+ T cells sorted from blood. Stated subset: CD45RA+ positively selected. J is TRBJ2-2 and V is TRBV30; TRBD2 is a possible D gene (6 bases). This CDR3 reads CAWSVRLLALTGELFF. The CDR3 DNA reads as TGTGCCTGGAGTGTACGGTTGCTAGCGTTAACCGGGGAGCTGTTTTTT.